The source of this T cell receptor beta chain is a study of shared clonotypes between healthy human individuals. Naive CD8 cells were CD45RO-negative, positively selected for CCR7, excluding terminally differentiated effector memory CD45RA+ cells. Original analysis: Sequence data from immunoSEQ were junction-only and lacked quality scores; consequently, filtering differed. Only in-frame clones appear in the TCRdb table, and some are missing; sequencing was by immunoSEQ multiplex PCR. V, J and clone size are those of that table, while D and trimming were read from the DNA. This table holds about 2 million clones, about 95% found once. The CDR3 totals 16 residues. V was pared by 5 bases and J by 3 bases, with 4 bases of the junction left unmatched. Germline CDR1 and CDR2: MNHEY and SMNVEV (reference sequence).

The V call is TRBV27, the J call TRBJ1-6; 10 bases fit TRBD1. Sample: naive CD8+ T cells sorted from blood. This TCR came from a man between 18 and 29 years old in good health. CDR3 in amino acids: CASSGWTGGYNSPLHF. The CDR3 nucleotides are TGTGCCAGCAGTGGGTGGACAGGGGGCTATAATTCACCCCTCCACTTT.